This T cell receptor (beta chain) was identified during a study of blood T cell repertoires in COVID-19 (TCRdb year 2020). With respect to the entire study: Collaborator samples came from the United States, Italy and Spain and covered acute and convalescent phases of COVID-19. Deeply sampled blood TCRbeta repertoires from subjects exposed to, actively infected with, or recovered from COVID-19 were included in the dataset. The samples were drawn from the first 160 participants of the ongoing ImmuneRACE study and from 1,254 subjects provided by 6 global collaborators. The sample metadata nearly always contained a de-identified subject ID, COVID-19 status, age in years and sex. The prospective study material was composed of cDNA or gDNA derived from T cells, B-cell-depleted T cells, or PBMCs. HLA class I and class II types, where available, came from metadata supplied by the sample provider rather than from assay-based typing. The repertoires were released in a freely available public database meant as a resource for research on the immune response to SARS-CoV-2. Broad study findings and their caveats: Clinical and demographic metadata were provided uncurated, with the amount varying by source and participant.

The germline V gene provides CDR1 SGDLS and CDR2 YYNGEE. The V end gives up 0 bases and the J end 4 bases, leaving 6 bases in the junction not matched to a gene. The CDR3 contains 15 residues, cysteine and phenylalanine counted. The retained sequence is limited to the CDR3, 45 bases, with the frame set at the first base. Collaborating institutions collected whole blood in K2EDTA tubes following their own protocols. For TCRbeta analysis, collaborators shipped samples in one of three forms: frozen whole blood, isolated PBMCs, or DNA extracted from either of those sample types. For this clone: Its antigen specificity is not known. It has no much larger one-base neighbor in the sample; base qualities were not kept.

The immunoSEQ Assay, a bias-controlled multiplex PCR, was used to amplify TCRbeta CDR3 regions from genomic DNA. As for the original processing: The number of nucleated cells in each sample was estimated from the amplification of reference gene primers within the assay. To quantify the absolute abundance of each unique TCRbeta CDR3 rearrangement, sequence reads were collapsed and filtered. For each sample, productive Simpson clonality was calculated as the square root of Simpson's diversity index over productive rearrangements. This immuneACCESS table, as held by TCRdb, lists in-frame sequences with V and J called but not all clones. Of the missing ones, under half trace to an unresolved V gene in checked studies; the others have no known cause. The V and J calls and the clone size are those of that table, but D and trimming were determined from the DNA. This sample lists 150,000 to 200,000 clones; about 85% were detected once. The top ten clones comprise approximately 3.3% of the sample.

The chain is assembled from TRBV9 and TRBJ2-5, with 7 bases matching TRBD2. The clonotype comes from a human donor with acute or convalescent COVID-19. The donor label of this sample is uncertain. The sequencing sample was made of peripheral blood. The nucleotides read TGTGCCAGCAGCGTAGTGGGAGGGAATTTAGAGACCCAGTACTTC. This is translated as CASSVVGGNLETQYF.